The T cell receptor beta chain described here comes from a study of T-cell memory formation after mild COVID-19. Study-wide background: Across donors, TCR clusters were largely donor specific. Whole-study results and caveats: CD4+ contracting clones were mainly CM and EM; CD8+ ones, EMRA.

This CDR3 comprises 12 residues. V dropped 4 bases and J dropped 6 bases, with 9 bases sitting between them. Germline V CDR1 and CDR2: SGHNT, YENEEA. Comment on this clonotype: Its target is not known.

A single record per CDR3 protein comes from TCRdb applying MiXCR to the 5' RACE reads. The sample has about 190,000 distinct CDR3 sequences, roughly 23% seen once. This clonotype was sampled from an adult woman who had mild COVID-19 (a few samples of this study predate the infection). Cell type and time point are not known. The chain carries TRBV11-3 and TRBJ1-2; D is ambiguous. The sample comprised PBMCs or a T cell subset sorted from them (not recorded which). The CDR3 DNA is TGTGCCAGCAGCTCGCCCGGAGATGGCTACACCTTC. The encoded protein is CASSSPGDGYTF.